This T cell receptor beta chain was found in a study of T cells in Graves' hyperthyroidism and ophthalmopathy. RNA transcripts provided the source from which TCR beta CDR3 regions were amplified. With the HTBI primer set, the TCR CDR3 went through a first round of RT-PCR. Each CDR3 protein is one row after TCRdb ran MiXCR on the multiplex PCR reads. The table lists nearly 600,000 distinct CDR3 sequences, about 15% of them singletons. CDR1 is LGHDT, CDR2 YNNKEL, per germline (reference sequence). This CDR3 region has 14 residues. On this clonotype: Relative to the germline gene, one junction end is altered; a read error may explain this.

Sequenced: blood. This clonotype was obtained from a woman younger than 45 with Graves' hyperthyroidism that later progressed to Graves' ophthalmopathy. The genes are TRBV3-1 and TRBJ2-5; TRBD1 matches 7 bases. This chain's CDR3 is CASRQGERQETQSF. Here the CDR3 DNA reads TGTGCCAGCCGCCAGGGGGAGAGACAAGAGACCCAGTCCTTC.